Here is one TCR beta chain with its context. The CDR3 is 14 residues long. V lost 5 bases and J 3 bases, leaving 13 bases between the germline ends. Germline values: CDR1 MNHEY, CDR2 SVGEGT. Using its own MiXCR run on the 5' RACE reads, TCRdb lists one record per CDR3 protein. The sample gives 62,000 or so distinct CDR3 sequences, about 22% of which show up once; under 3.5% is in the top ten. Sequenced sample: memory CD4+ T cells sorted from a lymph node. Noted subset: memory CD4+ T cells, CD4+CD45RO+CD25-. This chain joins TRBV6-2 or TRBV6-3 and TRBJ2-5, with D possibly TRBD2 on 5 matching bases. This receptor was taken from a female donor with breast cancer. In nucleotides, the CDR3 is TGTGCCAGCAGTATAGCCGGGGTGGAAGAGACCCAGTACTTC. It translates to CASSIAGVEETQYF.